This TCR beta chain originates from a study of regulatory T cells in long-lasting Graves disease. Across the whole study: Prior antithyroid drug treatment in newly diagnosed Graves' patients lasted under 3 months.

V was clipped by 8 bases and J by 8 bases, with 15 bases between them. Germline CDR1 is SNHLY and CDR2 is FYNNEI. The CDR3 consists of 12 residues. This clonotype was seen at least ten times. Its antigen is currently unknown. The sample's time point: newly diagnosed GD, antithyroid drugs for less than 3 months. Isolated PBMC RNA provided the starting material for the TCR library. An endocrinology department located in Xi'an, China, was where the patients came from. General observations from the study: Persistent patients shared 2,500 to 3,000 public clonotypes among themselves. Newly diagnosed patients shared fewer, at roughly 1,000.

Arm-PCR of CDR3 regions and iRepertoire HTBI primers were used to build TCR beta libraries. TCRdb passed the multiplex PCR reads through MiXCR, listing each CDR3 protein once. The table records 620,000 or so distinct CDR3 sequences, approximately 15% of them present only once. In addition, the sample was reused for a study of T cells in Graves' hyperthyroidism and ophthalmopathy. As that report states: The HTBI primer set served for first-round RT-PCR of the TCR CDR3.

The material was peripheral blood mononuclear cells (PBMCs), obtained at new diagnosis, from a patient treated with antithyroid drugs. The source of this sequence is a woman between 25 and 40 years old with Graves disease. J is TRBJ1-2 and V is TRBV2; D is ambiguous. CDR3 coding DNA: TGTGCCAGCCGGCGGTCCACTCGCGGCTACACCTTC. This codes for CASRRSTRGYTF.